The sequence of this T cell receptor (beta chain) was determined in a study of vaccination effects on CD4 cells after COVID-19. Study context: The post-vaccine samples were taken, at the median, 72 days after the second dose. Findings and limits, study-wide: Healthy vaccinees had only 1 of 255 vaccine-induced clones cross-react with common cold coronaviruses.

A word on this clone: Its antigen is undetermined.

Under the ViraFEST assay, PBMC were stimulated with viral peptide pools so that antigen-specific CD4+ T cells expanded. Sequencing was performed afterwards. The culture ran for roughly 10 days before CD4+ T cells were isolated. Two-dose BNT162b2 or mRNA-1273 vaccination was given to participants. Vaccine recipients lacked prior SARS-CoV-2 infection and had negative nucleocapsid antibodies. The researchers cultured around 2 million PBMC per well with 8 to 10 IU/ml IL-2 and roughly 9.1 ug/ml peptides. V shed 8 bases and J shed 0 bases, with 5 bases lying between them. The CDR3 runs 12 residues. The repertoire was sequenced with immunoSEQ multiplex PCR; TCRdb's copy has only in-frame clones and lacks some. The profile shows about 60,000 clones, around 82% of them singletons.

The source is a human donor who received a COVID-19 vaccine. The material was CD4+ T cells from PBMCs cultured with HCoV-OC43 spike peptides, obtained after COVID-19 vaccination. The subset was: HCoV-OC43 spike overlapping peptide pool stimulation. V usage is TRBV12-3 or TRBV12-4 and J usage is TRBJ2-1; D unclear. In nucleotides, the CDR3 is TGTGCCAGCGGCGGCTCCTACAATGAGCAGTTCTTC. Its translation is CASGGSYNEQFF.